This TCR beta chain is from a study of identical twins (dated by TCRdb to 2016 to 2017). In the study overall: TCR alpha and beta repertoires from monozygotic twins, unrelated adults of various ages and cord blood were deep-sequenced to test whether fetal clonotypes persist. To rule out contamination, the twin experiments were replicated at different times with different library preparation protocols.

Concerning this clonotype itself: The antigen it recognizes is unknown. No base-level quality is on record; no much larger clone is a single base apart.

CDR1 and CDR2, looked up from the germline V gene (reference sequence), are MNHEY and SMNVEV. The trim is 4 bases for V and 1 base for J, with a gap of 14 bases between the germline ends. From its cysteine to its phenylalanine, the CDR3 spans 16 amino acids. The only DNA kept is the CDR3, 48 bases in frame from the first base. Library preparation employed 5' RACE. The reads were generated on an Illumina HiSeq 2000. Template switching added a universal primer binding site, and the final cDNA carried a unique molecular identifier that allowed TCR cDNA molecules to be counted accurately. Specific primers in the conserved constant-segment region were used to synthesize first-strand cDNA for the TCR alpha and beta chains. To control for contamination, every cDNA library carried two barcodes: a SMART-Mk sample barcode plus Illumina barcodes. TruSeq adapter sequences, together with Illumina sample barcodes, were added in two successive PCR steps. The Illumina HiSeq platform was used with custom primers to sequence TCR alpha and beta cDNA libraries. For the original study's pipeline: MiGEC processed the raw reads to extract unique molecular identifiers, while MiXCR was used to determine the CDR3 positions. For each individual, recombination models were inferred using an EM algorithm with the repgenHMM and IGoR tools. The analysis of shared clonotypes was done with the tcR package in R, with sharing normalized by the product of cloneset sizes. To study raw recombination free of thymic and clonal selection effects, out-of-frame nonproductive sequences were analyzed. TCRdb reran the public reads through fastp at Q25 and MiXCR, keeping productive beta chains. Identical CDR3 proteins give one entry, which carries the most common genes and DNA. The V and J calls, along with clone size, are taken from TCRdb and not from the paper's own processing. The sample contains some 230,000 distinct CDR3 sequences, 6.5% of them found a single time. The ten top clones hold more than 14% of the sample.

General study outcomes and caveats: Because the same donors could not be followed over many years, the conclusions depended on cross-sectional statistical analysis. Zero-insertion analyses could be partly confounded by invariant T cells such as MAIT and iNKT, though diverse VJ usage argued against such confounding for most clonotypes. Compared with coincidental sharing between unrelated individuals, out-of-frame TCR alpha sequences shared between twins had an excess of sequences with low generation probability. Fewer insertions were carried by abundant cord blood beta clonotypes; a weaker similar trend was observed in young adult naive repertoires, while no such trend was observed in memory repertoires. The excess sharing between twins in beta out-of-frame sequences was weaker because fewer shared sequences reduced the signal-to-noise ratio. Out-of-frame TCR alpha sharing in monozygotic twins was systematically underestimated by recombination models, whereas sharing between unrelated individuals was in agreement with the recombination models.

Only healthy Caucasian donors were included. Three pairs of female monozygotic twins, all aged roughly 18 to 29 years, were included in the twin cohort. CD4+ and CD8+ T cell populations were isolated with positive isolation kits from Invitrogen. These records were also assigned to another study, of T cells expressing NK-cell markers. That second publication adds: About eight donors provided sorted CD3+CD56+NKG2C+, CD3+CD56+NKG2C- and CD3+CD56-NKG2C+ T-cell subsets, whose TCR beta-chain repertoires were profiled. Among the eight sequenced donors, only one was HCMV-seronegative, while the other seven were HCMV-seropositive. In several experiments an anti-gammadeltaTCR antibody was added to restrict sorting to alphabetaTCR-expressing T cells. In five to seven donors, the dominant CD3+CD56+NKG2C+ clonotypes were among the top 10 CD8+ clonotypes and accounted for 1.0-7.0% of CD8+ T cells. Those dominant clonotypes were again the most abundant among CD3+CD56-NKG2C+ cells in a handful of donors, at roughly 28.3-60.1%. Whether the expanded NKG2C-expressing T cell clones were specific for HCMV antigens remained unclear. All eight donors whose samples were sequenced were randomly selected healthy volunteers, three of them men and five women. HCMV-specific IgG was detected in serum with a commercial ELISA kit to determine HCMV serostatus. Reads were demultiplexed and grouped by UMI with MIGEC, and clonotypes were assembled and quantified with MiTCR. To remove erroneous sequences, TCR cDNA sequences were retained only when supported by two or more reads. The tcR package was used for downstream repertoire analysis, with clonotypes matched between fractions based on CDR3 nucleotide sequence plus V segment. VDJmatch was used to annotate antigen specificity against VDJdb, with one amino acid substitution allowed in CDR3.

This sequence originates from a woman aged 18-35 years in good health. The chain couples TRBV27 to TRBJ1-5; the D gene is possibly TRBD1, with 5 bases matching. Sequencing input: CD8+ T cells sorted from blood. The DNA is TGTGCCAGCAGTTCCCGGGACCCGAGAAGCAATCAGCCCCAGCATTTT. Translated, it reads CASSSRDPRSNQPQHF.